Listed here are 24 T cell receptor beta chains from one sample, sequenced in a study of blood T cells in healthy people across ages. A sample-barcoded 5' primer and a J-beta primer mix were used in a second PCR of about 7 to 12 cycles. MiXCR, run by TCRdb on the 5' RACE reads, gives a single entry per CDR3 protein. The sample has 800,000 or so distinct CDR3 sequences; 20% to 25% are singletons. These data also formed part of another study, on T cells of mothers and their children.

The source material was blood. These receptors all stem from a boy aged 10-17 years in good health.

The chain couples TRBV7-9 to TRBJ1-6; 9 positions match TRBD1. In germline, CDR1 is SEHNR, CDR2 FQNEAQ (reference sequence). Losses at the gene ends were 4 bases for V and 5 bases for J; bases not matched to a gene: 0. CDR3 length: 14 residues. CDR3 DNA sequence: TGTGCCAGCAGCTGGGACAGGGATAATTCACCCCTCCACTTT. Translation: CASSWDRDNSPLHF.

Here the CDR3 DNA reads TGCAGTGCCGTATTCGACAGCTATGGCTACACCTTC. This translates into CSAVFDSYGYTF. The rearrangement joins TRBV20-1 to TRBJ1-2; D possibly corresponds to TRBD1 (5 bases). From germline, CDR1 is DFQATT and CDR2 SNEGSKA (reference sequence). CDR3 length: 12 residues. Trimming removed 6 bases from V and 4 bases from J, with 12 bases in between.

The sample holds many counts of this clonotype. The chain joins TRBV9 to TRBJ2-7, with no clear D. The CDR3 sequence is 15 residues long. V lost 1 base and J lost 1, with 12 bases in between. The V gene's germline CDR1 is SGDLS and CDR2 YYNGEE. The CDR3 spells CASSVFPAFSYEQYF. The CDR3 nucleotides are TGTGCCAGCAGCGTATTTCCGGCGTTTTCCTACGAGCAGTACTTC.

The chain employs TRBV5-1 and TRBJ2-1; D perhaps matches TRBD2 (6 bases). The CDR3 runs to 13 residues. In germline, CDR1 is SGHRS, CDR2 YFSETQ. V dropped 3 bases and J dropped 3 bases, with 7 bases sitting between them. For the CDR3, the DNA is TGCGCCAGCAGCTCGGGGGTCTACAATGAGCAGTTCTTC. Its translation: CASSSGVYNEQFF.

There are a few counts of this clonotype. J is TRBJ2-7 and V is TRBV6-2 or TRBV6-3; 12 bases fit TRBD2. The V gene's germline CDR1 is MNHEY and CDR2 SVGEGT. The CDR3 has 14 residues. The ends lost 10 bases at V and 2 bases at J; junction bases unmatched: 6. The DNA for the CDR3 is TGTGCCACCGGGACTAGCGGGCGCCCCTACGAGCAGTACTTC. Translation: CATGTSGRPYEQYF.

This chain uses TRBV5-1 with TRBJ2-5; 11 bases are a match to TRBD1. V dropped 4 bases and J dropped 1; count of bases not matched to a gene: 12. CDR3 length: 18 residues. Germline V gene sequence: CDR1 SGHRS, CDR2 YFSETQ. Here the CDR3 reads CASSASPGQGATQETQYF. CDR3 bases: TGCGCCAGCAGCGCCTCGCCAGGACAGGGGGCTACCCAAGAGACCCAGTACTTC.

This clonotype was detected a few times. The J gene is TRBJ2-3, the V gene TRBV6-2 or TRBV6-3; D gene uncertain. The germline V and J ends were trimmed by 2 bases and 6 bases, with 9 bases remaining between them. The CDR3 spans 13 residues. Germline V lookup: CDR1 MNHEY, CDR2 SVGEGT. The CDR3 nucleotides read TGTGCCAGCAGTTACCTCGTGGGTGATACGCAGTATTTT. Translation: CASSYLVGDTQYF.

The chain joins TRBV14 to TRBJ1-4; D ambiguous. CDR1 and CDR2 (germline): SGHDN, FVKESK. Trimming shortened V by 1 base and J by 3 bases, and 9 bases separated the two germline ends. This CDR3 is 15 amino acids long. The CDR3 region is CASSQGRVPNEKLFF. The CDR3 nucleotides read TGTGCCAGCAGCCAAGGGAGGGTCCCTAATGAAAAACTGTTTTTT. The whole variable domain, remainder taken from reference TRBV14 and TRBJ1-4, is EAGVTQFPSHSVIEKGQTVTLRCDPISGHDNLYWYRRVMGKEIKFLLHFVKESKQDESGMPNNRFLAERTGGTYSTLKVQPAELEDSGVYFCASSQGRVPNEKLFFGSGTQLSVL.

V gene TRBV10-3 combines with J gene TRBJ1-2, with D unresolved. The CDR3 has 15 amino acids. V was pared by 2 bases and J by 3 bases, with 13 bases between. The germline gives CDR1 ENHRY, CDR2 SYGVKD. CDR3 DNA: TGTGCCATCAGTGAGGTCGCATCTTCAGACTATGGCTACACCTTC. Amino acid sequence: CAISEVASSDYGYTF.

This clonotype was counted between two and nine times. The V and J genes are TRBV12-3 or TRBV12-4 and TRBJ2-5; D might be TRBD1 (5 bases). The J call is doubtful: the DNA matches TRBJ2-1 better. The CDR3 has 13 amino acids. CDR3 nucleotides: TGTGCCAGCCCGACAGCTGACTACAATGAGCAGTTCTTC. Translated: CASPTADYNEQFF.

This chain links TRBV15 with TRBJ2-6, with a weak D call TRBD2 (5 bases). Trimming left V 0 bases short and J 0 bases short, with 12 bases between. The CDR3 covers 18 residues. CDR1 is LNHNV, CDR2 YYDKDF, per germline (reference sequence). This CDR3 is CATSRDLEGRSGANVLTF. The CDR3 DNA is TGTGCCACCAGCAGAGATTTAGAGGGCCGCTCTGGGGCCAACGTCCTGACTTTC.

The chain couples TRBV3-1 to TRBJ2-7; D may be TRBD1 (6 bases). CDR1 and CDR2 (germline): LGHDT, YNNKEL (reference sequence). V was trimmed by 0 bases and J by 5 bases, leaving 17 bases between them. The CDR3 length is 16 residues. CDR3 sequence reads: CASSQDTFFRGNEQYF. The CDR3 DNA follows: TGTGCCAGCAGCCAAGACACCTTCTTCAGGGGCAACGAGCAGTACTTC.

The J gene is TRBJ2-2, the V gene TRBV7-9, with 7 bases fitting TRBD1. After removal of 6 bases from V and 5 bases from J, the junction contained 3 bases not matched to a gene. Per the germline V gene, CDR1 is SEHNR and CDR2 is FQNEAQ (reference sequence). The CDR3 length is 13 residues. DNA of the CDR3: TGTGCCAGCAGATTACAGGGGACCGGGGAGCTGTTTTTT. Its protein is CASRLQGTGELFF.

The chain has TRBV18 and TRBJ2-5; D is possibly TRBD1 or TRBD2 (6 bases each). This CDR3 is 16 amino acids long. CDR1 and CDR2 from the germline V gene are KGHSH and LQKENI. Trimming took 2 bases from V and 2 from J, leaving 15 bases between them. CDR3 region: CASSPFDRRGQETQYF. CDR3 DNA sequence: TGTGCCAGCTCACCATTTGACAGGAGGGGTCAAGAGACCCAGTACTTC.

This clonotype has only a few counts. J is TRBJ1-5 and V is TRBV28; D gene ambiguous. The CDR3 sequence is 17 residues long. Trimming took 7 bases from V and 1 from J, leaving 20 bases between them. Germline V CDR1 and CDR2: MDHEN, SYDVKM. The CDR3 spells CASTFLGVGRSNQPQHF. CDR3 DNA sequence: TGTGCCAGCACCTTTCTCGGAGTCGGGAGAAGCAATCAGCCCCAGCATTTT.

This clonotype was seen a handful of times. The rearrangement uses TRBV7-9 and TRBJ2-4; 7 positions match TRBD1. The CDR3 consists of 14 residues. Trimming cost V 5 bases and J 5 bases; bases outside gene matches: 6. Looked up from germline, CDR1 is SEHNR and CDR2 is FQNEAQ (reference sequence). In DNA form, the CDR3 reads TGTGCCAGCAGCGTGACAGGGCGGGAAAACATTCAGTACTTC. Translating gives CASSVTGRENIQYF.

The table lists this clonotype with a few counts. The V gene is TRBV20-1, the J gene TRBJ2-1; the D call may be TRBD1 or TRBD2 (6 bases each). The V end lost 7 bases, the J end lost 2 bases, and 12 bases lay between the germline ends. CDR3 size: 13 residues. The germline V gene encodes CDR1 DFQATT and CDR2 SNEGSKA (reference sequence). CDR3 nucleotides: TGCAGTGTAGGGGGGTATACCTACAATGAGCAGTTCTTC. Translating it yields CSVGGYTYNEQFF.

The CDR3 nucleotides are TGTGCCAGCAGCTTACCCGGGGCCATGAACACTGAAGCTTTCTTT. Its translation: CASSLPGAMNTEAFF. The V gene is TRBV7-9, the J gene TRBJ1-1; possible D gene TRBD1, 5 bases. The CDR3 consists of 15 residues. V was pared by 2 bases and J by 0 bases, with 10 bases between. CDR1 is SEHNR, CDR2 FQNEAQ, per germline (reference sequence).

This clonotype has just a few counts. The V and J genes are TRBV28 and TRBJ2-7, with 11 nucleotides matching TRBD2. Germline CDR1 reads MDHEN; CDR2 reads SYDVKM. The junction had 15 bases not matched to a gene; V was cut back by 5 bases and J by 3 bases. The CDR3 is 18 residues long. The CDR3 DNA follows: TGTGCCAGCAGTCGGAGGAGTAGCGGGAGGGTTGGTTTCTACGAGCAGTACTTC. It translates to CASSRRSSGRVGFYEQYF. Full variable domain (missing parts from reference TRBV28 and TRBJ2-7): DVKVTQSSRYLVKRTGEKVFLECVQDMDHENMFWYRQDPGLGLRLIYFSYDVKMKEKGDIPEGYSVSREKKERFSLILESASTNQTSMYLCASSRRSSGRVGFYEQYFGPGTRLTVT.

This clonotype was observed once. The chain carries TRBV28 and TRBJ2-5; weak D call: TRBD2 (7 bases). Judging by the DNA end, TRBJ2-7 fits better; the J call may be wrong. This CDR3 is built from 15 residues. Germline values: CDR1 MDHEN, CDR2 SYDVKM. CDR3 loop: CASSFRGARAYEQYF. CDR3 in DNA: TGTGCCAGCAGCTTTCGGGGGGCCAGGGCCTACGAGCAGTACTTC.

This clonotype has more than one count but fewer than ten. As DNA, the CDR3 is TGCGCCAGCAGCTCAAGGCCCGGCGGGGGCCTCACAGATACGCAGTATTTT. Its translation: CASSSRPGGGLTDTQYF. The chain carries TRBV5-1 and TRBJ2-3; D might be TRBD2 (7 bases). The CDR3 loop spans 17 amino acids. The ends were cut back, 3 bases at V and 2 bases at J, with 19 bases in the middle. Per germline, CDR1 SGHRS and CDR2 YFSETQ. The complete variable domain, with remaining parts taken from reference TRBV5-1 and TRBJ2-3, reads KAGVTQTPRYLIKTRGQQVTLSCSPISGHRSVSWYQQTPGQGLQFLFEYFSETQRNKGNFPGRFSGRQFSNSRSEMNVSTLELGDSALYLCASSSRPGGGLTDTQYFGPGTRLTVL.

The chain joins TRBV4-1 to TRBJ2-5; D may be TRBD2 (8 bases). The CDR3 extends over 18 amino acids. The ends were cut back, 0 bases at V and 2 bases at J, with 19 bases in the middle. Germline loops: CDR1 MGHRA, CDR2 YSYEKL. The CDR3 spells CASSQEGGGRTLQETQYF. CDR3 DNA sequence: TGCGCCAGCAGCCAAGAAGGGGGCGGGAGGACCCTGCAAGAGACCCAGTACTTC.

There are many counts of this clonotype. The chain is built from TRBV29-1 and TRBJ2-7, with 7 bases fitting TRBD2. The CDR3 is made up of 13 amino acids. CDR1 is SQVTM, CDR2 ANQGSEA, per germline. Trimming removed 4 bases from V and 0 bases from J; junction bases left unmatched: 3. The CDR3 DNA reads TGCAGCGTTGGGGCTAGCGGCTCCTACGAGCAGTACTTC. This sequence encodes CSVGASGSYEQYF.

A few counts support this clonotype. The V and J genes are TRBV27 and TRBJ2-3; 7 nucleotides line up with TRBD2. V trimming: 5 bases; J trimming: 6 bases; junction bases outside the gene matches: 5. This CDR3 is 13 amino acids long. Germline-derived CDR1 and CDR2 are MNHEY and SMNVEV (reference sequence). This chain's CDR3 is CASSGLETDTQYF. In DNA, the CDR3 is TGTGCCAGCAGTGGACTAGAAACCGATACGCAGTATTTT.